This T cell receptor (beta chain) was sequenced in a study of OX40 agonist ivuxolimab in advanced cancers. As for the study in general: At 75% to 90% male, the cohort had a mean age of 60 years, ranging from about 23 to 80.

The assay was immunoSEQ multiplex PCR, and TCRdb's table has in-frame clones only and misses some. The repertoire includes around 56,000 clones, around 75% of them detected once, and roughly 1.2% sits in the top ten. CDR1 is SEHNR, CDR2 FQNEAQ, per germline (reference sequence). The CDR3 consists of 18 residues. V lost 2 bases and J lost 7; bases outside the gene matches: 20. This clone has just a few counts. The clonotype comes from an adult with an advanced solid tumor such as melanoma, head and neck, liver or kidney cancer. The V call is TRBV7-9, the J call TRBJ2-7, with 7 bases aligning to TRBD1. The sample in question was CD4+ or CD8+ T cells sorted from blood, obtained in a trial of the OX40 agonist ivuxolimab. The CDR3 nucleotides are TGTGCCAGCAGCTTAAGCAAAACAGGGGTCCGAAGGGGGCAAGAGCAGTACTTC. This gives the protein CASSLSKTGVRRGQEQYF.